The rows below give T cell receptor beta chains drawn from one sample of a study of long-term antiretroviral therapy in people with HIV. Assay used: immunoSEQ multiplex PCR; TCRdb lists only in-frame clones, some missing. Of over 15,000 clones in the sample, 90% to 95% were seen once. The sequenced sample was unsorted PBMCs, obtained about 6 years after starting antiretroviral therapy. The receptors shown here come from a woman between 45 and 65 years old with HIV. The CDR3 runs from the conserved cysteine through the conserved F or W. A D gene is named only where the DNA matches it firmly.

>TRBV19|TRBJ2-1|TRBD2
CASSPGGHSGTANEQFF
TGTGCCAGTAGCCCCGGGGGGCATAGCGGGACTGCTAATGAGCAGTTCTTC
>TRBV25-1|TRBJ1-1|NA
CASSDPGMGTEAFF
TGTGCCAGCAGTGACCCGGGGATGGGGACTGAAGCTTTCTTT
>TRBV14|TRBJ1-2|TRBD1
CASSQIEQGADGYTF
TGTGCCAGCAGCCAAATTGAACAGGGGGCGGATGGCTACACCTTC
>TRBV18|TRBJ1-1|NA
CASTTGRSTEAFF
TGTGCCAGCACCACGGGTCGGAGCACTGAAGCTTTCTTT
>TRBV7-2|TRBJ2-7|NA
CASSPQVGTSPLSYEQYF
TGTGCCAGCAGCCCCCAGGTGGGCACTAGCCCCCTCTCCTACGAGCAGTACTTC
>TRBV6-6|TRBJ2-1|TRBD2
CASSSGPSGANEQFF
TGTGCCAGCAGTTCAGGCCCTAGCGGTGCCAATGAGCAGTTCTTC
>TRBV4-1|TRBJ2-7|NA
CASSHPGFAEQYF
TGCGCCAGCAGCCACCCCGGGTTTGCGGAGCAGTACTTC
>TRBV6-6|TRBJ2-3|TRBD2
CASSYGLAGAQDTQYF
TGTGCCAGCAGTTACGGGCTAGCGGGAGCTCAAGATACGCAGTATTTT
>TRBV30|TRBJ2-3|NA
CAWSMGGSADTQYF
TGTGCCTGGAGTATGGGGGGTTCGGCAGATACGCAGTATTTT
>TRBV10-3|TRBJ1-3|NA
CAITENSGNTIYF
TGTGCCATCACCGAGAACTCTGGAAACACCATATATTTT
>TRBV5-1|TRBJ1-1|TRBD1
CASSLGQGRTEAFF
TGCGCCAGCAGCTTGGGACAGGGGCGGACTGAAGCTTTCTTT
>TRBV28|TRBJ2-7|NA
CASSSAGDGYEQYF
TGTGCCAGCAGTTCAGCAGGAGATGGGTACGAGCAGTACTTC
>TRBV11-2|TRBJ2-7|TRBD2
CASSSLAGFAYEQYF
TGTGCCAGCAGCTCCCTAGCGGGATTTGCATACGAGCAGTACTTC
>TRBV4-3|TRBJ2-1|TRBD2
CASSQEIAGYYNEQFF
TGCGCCAGCAGCCAAGAGATAGCGGGTTACTACAATGAGCAGTTCTTC
>TRBV6-6|TRBJ2-5|TRBD2
CASKTSGTRPQETQYF
TGTGCCAGCAAAACCTCCGGGACTAGGCCACAAGAGACCCAGTACTTC
>TRBV6-5|TRBJ2-5|NA
CASSYQETQYF
TGTGCCAGCAGTTACCAAGAGACCCAGTACTTC
>TRBV19|TRBJ1-4|NA
CASTHGTTNEKLFF
TGTGCCAGTACTCACGGGACAACTAATGAAAAACTGTTTTTT
>TRBV7-2|TRBJ2-3|TRBD1
CASSVQGGTSTDTQYF
TGTGCCAGCAGCGTACAGGGGGGCACTAGCACAGATACGCAGTATTTT
>TRBV27|TRBJ2-7|NA
CASRPGTSAYEQYF
TGTGCCAGCAGGCCCGGGACATCAGCCTACGAGCAGTACTTC
>TRBV19|TRBJ2-2|NA
CASSIWGQFTGELFF
TGTGCCAGTAGTATTTGGGGGCAGTTCACCGGGGAGCTGTTTTTT
>TRBV2|TRBJ2-7|NA
CASNPQPSYEQYF
TGTGCCAGCAATCCTCAACCTTCCTACGAGCAGTACTTC
>TRBV10-3|TRBJ2-5|TRBD1
CAIRKGQEPRGTQYF
TGTGCCATCAGAAAAGGACAGGAACCTCGCGGGACCCAGTACTTC
>TRBV27|TRBJ2-7|NA
CASSLSGQAISYEQYF
TGTGCCAGCAGTCTAAGTGGGCAGGCGATCTCCTACGAGCAGTACTTC
>TRBV9|TRBJ2-3|NA
CASSVGQGGTDTQYF
TGTGCCAGCAGCGTAGGGCAGGGCGGCACAGATACGCAGTATTTT
>TRBV9|TRBJ1-4|TRBD1
CASSVEGTGGREKLFF
TGTGCCAGCAGCGTAGAGGGGACAGGTGGAAGGGAAAAACTGTTTTTT